Listed below are T cell receptor beta chains from one sample, sequenced in a study of T cell repertoires in cytomegalovirus infection. In TCRdb, the reads were re-called with MiXCR into one record per CDR3 protein. There are about 260,000 distinct CDR3 sequences in the sample; roughly an eighth occur only once, and 8.5% to 9% lies in the top ten. Material for sequencing was PBMCs. All receptors derive from a human donor in good health (CMV status not recorded). Some clones in this sample may be carry-over from other donors' samples. Both conserved end residues are part of each CDR3. Fields, in order: V gene, D gene, J gene, clone size, CDR3 DNA, CDR3 protein. The D gene is left open where the match is weak. A row's size may be missing; if present it is once, few, many or a size class.

>TRBV7-6|TRBD2|TRBJ2-1|-
TGTGCCAGCACCCTAGCGGCGCTAGCGGGTTACAATGAGCAGTTCTTC
CASTLAALAGYNEQFF
>TRBV2|TRBD1|TRBJ2-6|-
TGTGCCAGCAGCCTGACAGGGGCCGGGGCCAACGTCCTGACTTTC
CASSLTGAGANVLTF
>TRBV11-2|TRBD1|TRBJ1-1|many
TGTGCCAGCAGCTCCACCGGGACAGTCAACACTGAAGCTTTCTTT
CASSSTGTVNTEAFF
>TRBV2|-|TRBJ1-6|-
TGTGCCAGCACCGGGCCCTTCAGCTCACCCCTCCACTTT
CASTGPFSSPLHF
>TRBV7-6|TRBD2|TRBJ2-1|many
TGTGCCAGCAGCTTGAGGGAACTAGCGGGGGCCACAACCTACAATGAGCAGTTCTTC
CASSLRELAGATTYNEQFF
>TRBV28|TRBD1|TRBJ1-6|few
TGTGCCAGCAGCCGAGGACAGGGAGGTTCGGGGAATTCACCCCTCCACTTT
CASSRGQGGSGNSPLHF
>TRBV7-2|TRBD2|TRBJ2-2|few
TGTGCCAGCAGCCCAGGACTAGCGGGGCACACCGGGGAGCTGTTTTTT
CASSPGLAGHTGELFF
>TRBV7-2|-|TRBJ1-1|many
TGTGCCAGCAGTCCGGGACCGTCGAACACTGAAGCTTTCTTT
CASSPGPSNTEAFF
>TRBV12-3/TRBV12-4|-|TRBJ2-7|-
TGTGCCAGCAGTTTAGGGGCAGGGGTTATGGACTTC
CASSLGAGVMDF
>TRBV2|-|TRBJ1-6|many
TGTGCCAGCAGTACGGGCCGTGCCAATTCACCCCTCCACTTT
CASSTGRANSPLHF
>TRBV29-1|-|TRBJ2-5|-
TGCAGCGTAGAGTGGAGGGGGCAACAAGAGACCCAGTACTTC
CSVEWRGQQETQYF
>TRBV7-6|-|TRBJ2-3|many
TGTGCCAGCAGCTTAGCGGTCTCCTCACGGCCAGGGCGGTCGGCCAGCACAGATACGCAGTATTTT
CASSLAVSSRPGRSASTDTQYF
>TRBV7-3|TRBD1|TRBJ2-3|many
TGTGCCAGCAGCCCCATTGCAGGGGGTAGCGCAGATACGCAGTATTTT
CASSPIAGGSADTQYF